Listed below are T cell receptor beta chains from one sample, sequenced in a study of shared clonotypes between healthy human individuals. Profiling relied on immunoSEQ multiplex PCR, and the TCRdb table lists in-frame clones only, not all of them. Of about 1,900,000 clones in the sample, about 95% were seen once. What was sequenced was naive CD8+ T cells sorted from blood. All receptors derive from a man younger than 30 in good health. CDR3s leave out the opening cysteine and the closing phenylalanine or tryptophan.

V: TRBV19; CDR3: ASLLLGRQF
V: TRBV5-6; CDR3: ASSPGQAYTDTQY
V: TRBV27; CDR3: ASSHLPVSGNTIY
V: TRBV7-9; CDR3: ASSFPGQGVPGELF
V: TRBV14; CDR3: ASSQQGVAYEQY
V: TRBV6-5; CDR3: ASRGGEETQY
V: TRBV27; CDR3: ASSSVFAGGPKFSYNEQF
V: TRBV5-8; CDR3: ASTPDRGKNIQY
V: TRBV28; CDR3: ASSLSGGSTDTQY
V: TRBV2; CDR3: ASRPTASTDTQY
V: TRBV30; CDR3: AWSRGGDDNEQF
V: TRBV19; CDR3: ASSIDLPRGLQETQY
V: TRBV27; CDR3: ASSLNPGLYEQY
V: TRBV27; CDR3: ASSFLGVRGYT
V: TRBV6-5; CDR3: ASSYLRGAHSYGYT
V: TRBV2; CDR3: ASSEAGFLAGNEQF
V: TRBV5-4; CDR3: ASSLAAGTGMYEQY
V: TRBV29-1; CDR3: SVEGGNEQF
V: TRBV7-3; CDR3: ASSPSGGGGFHEQF
V: TRBV11-2; CDR3: ASRMGSDTQY
V: TRBV5-1; CDR3: ASSLTPGIEQF
V: TRBV7-9; CDR3: ASSRTTHSSYEQY
V: TRBV2; CDR3: ASMGRYEQY
V: TRBV7-9; CDR3: ASSRQEGHEQY
V: TRBV6-5; CDR3: ASSYSKGAGELF
V: TRBV9; CDR3: ASGGLAGEQF
V: TRBV7-9; CDR3: ASSPDGGGVTGELF
V: TRBV19; CDR3: ASSIDQGGPTGELF
V: TRBV19; CDR3: ASSIGWGSQETQY
V: TRBV4-3; CDR3: ASSQERSLLTDTQY
V: TRBV4-2; CDR3: ASSALAGGVHEQY
V: TRBV9; CDR3: ASSPSWRGPSSYEQY
V: TRBV4-3; CDR3: ASSQESGREQY
V: TRBV5-1; CDR3: ASSFSSGRFSEDEQF
V: TRBV5-4; CDR3: ASSSTWGTRDSGGHTQY
V: TRBV7-9; CDR3: ASSLYDGGADEAF
V: TRBV2; CDR3: ASRREPNYGYT
V: TRBV11-2; CDR3: ASSPTLAVHSYEQY
V: TRBV6-6; CDR3: ASTRQGGQPQH
V: TRBV19; CDR3: ASSVPGQGTYEQY
V: TRBV5-1; CDR3: ASSLANPAGANTGELF
V: TRBV10-2; CDR3: ASSTGTSFAYEQY
V: TRBV7-9; CDR3: ASSGTFSYEQY
V: TRBV7-2; CDR3: ASSLGGGAQETQY
V: TRBV7-6; CDR3: ASSLVGNTGELF
V: TRBV19; CDR3: ASSSYLEGSANIQY
V: TRBV5-1; CDR3: ASSFTGAEAF
V: TRBV29-1; CDR3: SASPGTAYEQY
V: TRBV13; CDR3: ASSLGQGHGYT
V: TRBV6-5; CDR3: ASSYGTVNTGELF